A single T cell receptor (beta chain) is shown here with its context. This entry is derived from a study of blood T cell repertoires in COVID-19. Study information: Italy, Spain and the United States were the sources of the convalescent and acute COVID-19 samples. T cells, B-cell-depleted T cells, or PBMCs supplied cDNA or gDNA.

During active infection, Seattle patients enrolled and were then monitored through disease. Under the authors' procedure: Using reference gene primer amplification, nucleated cell counts were estimated. The assay was immunoSEQ multiplex PCR, and TCRdb's table has in-frame clones only and misses some. V and J calls and clone size are copied from that table; D and trimming were computed from the DNA. The sample carries around 210,000 clones, more than 80% recorded once. The germline gives CDR1 SGHRS, CDR2 YFSETQ. The CDR3 totals 15 residues. The V segment lost 4 bases and the J segment 8 bases; nucleotides outside the gene matches: 10.

This chain connects TRBV5-1 to TRBJ1-4, with TRBD1 identical over 8 bases. The source material was peripheral blood. This receptor was identified in a woman older than 75 with COVID-19, enrolled during active disease. CDR3 sequence reads: CASSPNQGAREKLFF. Here the CDR3 DNA reads TGCGCCAGCAGCCCGAACCAGGGGGCGCGCGAAAAACTGTTTTTT.